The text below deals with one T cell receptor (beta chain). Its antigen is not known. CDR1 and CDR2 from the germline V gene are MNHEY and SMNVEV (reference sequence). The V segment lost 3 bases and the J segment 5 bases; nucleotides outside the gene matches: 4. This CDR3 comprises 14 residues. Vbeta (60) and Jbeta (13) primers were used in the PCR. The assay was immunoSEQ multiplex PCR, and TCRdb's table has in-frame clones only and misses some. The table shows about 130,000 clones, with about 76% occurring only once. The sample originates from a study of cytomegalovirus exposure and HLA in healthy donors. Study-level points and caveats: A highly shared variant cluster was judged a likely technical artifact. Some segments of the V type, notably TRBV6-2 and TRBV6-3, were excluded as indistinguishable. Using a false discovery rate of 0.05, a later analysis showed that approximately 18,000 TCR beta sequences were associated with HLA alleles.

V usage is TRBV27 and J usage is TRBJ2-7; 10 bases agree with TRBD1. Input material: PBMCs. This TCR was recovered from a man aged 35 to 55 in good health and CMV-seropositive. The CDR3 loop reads CASSLTGGWNEQYF. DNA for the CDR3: TGTGCCAGCAGTTTGACAGGGGGCTGGAACGAGCAGTACTTC.